Sequencing of this TCR beta chain was carried out in a study of T cells in Graves' hyperthyroidism and ophthalmopathy. Trimming removed 3 bases at V and 1 base at J, with 19 bases between. Germline V lookup: CDR1 LNHNV, CDR2 YYDKDF (reference sequence). This CDR3 has 17 residues. Study-level results: It was a median around seven months before onset that the model predicted ophthalmopathy.

Turning to this clonotype: The antigen remains unidentified.

Amplification yielded TCR beta CDR3 regions, with RNA transcripts as the source. TCR CDR3 underwent first-round RT-PCR with the HTBI primer set. In TCRdb, the multiplex PCR reads were re-called with MiXCR into one record per CDR3 protein. The sample lists hundreds of thousands of distinct CDR3 sequences, 17% occurring once. Diagnostic assessment was based on clinical symptoms, serum thyroxine and TRAb, thyroid ultrasound and orbital computed tomography. Sequencing was performed on blood. This TCR was recovered from a woman aged 55-75 years with Graves' ophthalmopathy. The rearrangement uses TRBV15 and TRBJ2-7; perhaps TRBD2 as D (7 bases). CDR3 nucleotides: TGTGCCACCAGCAGTGAAGGGGGGGAGGGAGATTCCTACGAGCAGTACTTC. Protein sequence: CATSSEGGEGDSYEQYF.